These T cell receptor beta chains were read from a single sample in a study of monozygotic twins with inflammatory bowel disease. TCRdb re-called the 5' RACE reads and gives one entry per CDR3 protein, without DNA. The sample features some 170,000 distinct CDR3 sequences, with approximately 2.8% in its top ten. Material for sequencing was blood. All receptors come from a human donor with ulcerative colitis or Crohn's disease, or a healthy co-twin of an affected twin (not recorded which). The CDR3 runs from the conserved cysteine through the conserved F or W.

V gene	J gene	CDR3 protein
TRBV6-1	TRBJ1-1	CASSGPGTLEAFF
TRBV28	TRBJ2-1	CASSLDIQTYNEQFF
TRBV20-1	TRBJ2-7	CSAIAGTGVYEQYF
TRBV4-2	TRBJ1-2	CASSQEVPDRGGGYTF
TRBV7-9	TRBJ2-3	CASSTDADTQYF
TRBV3-1	TRBJ2-3	CASSQGGRVTDTQYF
TRBV28	TRBJ1-2	CASRRTGPGYTF
TRBV18	TRBJ2-2	CASSPFTSGSLNTGELFF
TRBV19	TRBJ1-4	CASSIRAGEQEKLFF
TRBV5-1	TRBJ2-1	CASSLAVMEQFF
TRBV21-1	TRBJ1-2	CASSNRGQGHGYTF
TRBV9	TRBJ2-3	CASSAPPGTSVPLRTDTQYF
TRBV20-1	TRBJ1-6	CSAHYTGTGEGPYNSPLHF
TRBV28	TRBJ2-7	CASSLRGSEQYF
TRBV5-1	TRBJ2-5	CASSTGTSGSLGETQYF
TRBV7-8	TRBJ2-5	CASSRPASGIQETQYF
TRBV5-1	TRBJ2-3	CASRISSGDTQYF